Following are 9 T cell receptor beta chains from one sample sequenced in a study of metastatic and nonmetastatic thyroid tumors. With MiXCR, TCRdb reprocessed the PCR reads. Among about 40,000 clones listed, approximately 15% were seen once. Thyroid surgery was performed in patients who had received no treatment beforehand. Sample: blood. Every receptor here comes from a female donor with papillary thyroid cancer or a benign thyroid nodule (not recorded which). Some clones in this sample may be carry-over from other donors' samples.

The rearrangement links TRBV11-2 to TRBJ2-7; 7 bases match TRBD1. The CDR3 sequence is 13 residues long. V lost 0 bases and J lost 6; bases outside the gene matches: 2. CDR1 is SGHAT and CDR2 is FQNNGV in the germline V gene. CDR3 DNA sequence: TGTGCCAGCAGCTTAGAAGCAGGGGGCGAGCAGTACTTC. Translated: CASSLEAGGEQYF.

This clone has ten or more counts. A read error is possible here, since a much larger clone lies one base away. This rearrangement joins TRBV6-1 to TRBJ2-7; 7 nucleotides match TRBD1. The CDR3 is made up of 13 amino acids. The V gene's germline CDR1 is MNHNS and CDR2 SASEGT. The CDR3 DNA reads as TGTGCCAGCAGCGCCCTAGGGGGCTACGGGCAGTACTTC. Translating gives CASSALGGYGQYF.

This clone was seen repeatedly, ten times or more. This chain connects TRBV11-2 to TRBJ2-2; TRBD2 is a possible D gene (5 bases). Germline CDR1 is SGHAT and CDR2 is FQNNGV. The CDR3 loop spans 16 amino acids. V was cut by 6 bases and J by 2 bases, with 16 bases left in between. Here the CDR3 DNA reads TGTGCCAGCAGGGAGGTCCGGGCGACAAACACCGGGGAGCTGTTTTTT. Translated, it gives CASREVRATNTGELFF.

This clone was seen repeatedly, ten times or more. It may be a read error: a sequence one base away is much more abundant. The V call is TRBV6-1, the J call TRBJ2-2, with D unclear. The CDR3 runs 17 residues. CDR1 MNHNS and CDR2 SASEGT come from the germline V gene. The CDR3: CVSSDRVLTRDTGELFF. The DNA for the CDR3 is TGTGTCAGCAGTGATCGGGTTCTTACTCGGGACACCGGGGAGCTGTTTTTT.

Many counts were recorded for this clone. The CDR3 nucleotides are TGTGCCTCCTCCAGCGGGAGTCTCAAAGAGACCCAGTACTTC. It encodes CASSSGSLKETQYF. The V call is TRBV24-1, the J call TRBJ2-5; 8 nucleotides align to TRBD2. V lost 12 bases to trimming and J lost 3 bases; unmatched junction nucleotides: 11. This CDR3 region has 14 residues. Germline V gene sequence: CDR1 KGHDR, CDR2 SFDVKD.

This clone occurred many times. The chain is built from TRBV28 and TRBJ2-5, with D tentatively TRBD2 (8 bases). Germline-derived CDR1 and CDR2 are MDHEN and SYDVKM. There are 16 residues in the CDR3. Deletions cut 1 base from V and 1 base from J, with 13 bases between. The CDR3 DNA is TGTGCCAGCAGTTTATTTAGCGGGGACAGCCAAGAGACCCAGTACTTC. This gives the protein CASSLFSGDSQETQYF.

This clone was counted a few times. This chain connects TRBV24-1 to TRBJ1-5; D is undetermined. The V end was cut by 7 bases, the J end by 3 bases, with 12 bases between. The V gene's germline CDR1 is KGHDR and CDR2 SFDVKD. The CDR3 spans 14 residues. CDR3 residues: CATRGPGDNQPQHF. As DNA, the CDR3 is TGTGCCACCAGAGGGCCCGGGGACAATCAGCCCCAGCATTTT.

This rearrangement joins TRBV12-3 or TRBV12-4 to TRBJ2-7; 7 nucleotides align to TRBD2. J lost 11 bases, V lost 8 bases, and 12 bases had no gene match. CDR3 size: 12 residues. CDR3: CASREDSYDEYF. CDR3 in DNA: TGTGCCAGCCGGGAGGATTCCTACGATGAGTACTTC.

This clone is labeled as medium-sized. The chain uses TRBV28 and TRBJ2-1; D is ambiguous. The germline V and J ends were trimmed by 1 base and 10 bases, with 8 bases remaining between them. Germline CDR1 and CDR2: MDHEN and SYDVKM. The CDR3 sequence is 12 residues long. The CDR3 sequence: CASSLFGREQFF. CDR3 in DNA: TGTGCCAGCAGTTTATTCGGTAGGGAGCAGTTCTTC.